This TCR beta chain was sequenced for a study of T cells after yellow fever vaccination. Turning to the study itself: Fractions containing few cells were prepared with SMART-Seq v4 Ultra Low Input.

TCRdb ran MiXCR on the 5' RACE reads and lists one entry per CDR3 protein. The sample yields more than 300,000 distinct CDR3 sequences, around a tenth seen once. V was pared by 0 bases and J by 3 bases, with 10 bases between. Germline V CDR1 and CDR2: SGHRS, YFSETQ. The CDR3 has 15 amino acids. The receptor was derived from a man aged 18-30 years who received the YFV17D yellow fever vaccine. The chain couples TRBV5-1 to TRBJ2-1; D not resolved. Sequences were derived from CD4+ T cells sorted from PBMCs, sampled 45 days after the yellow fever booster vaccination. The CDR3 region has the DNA TGCGCCAGCAGCTTGGACGGGCCAGGCTACAATGAGCAGTTCTTC. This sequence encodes CASSLDGPGYNEQFF.